This T cell receptor beta chain was obtained from a study of response to subunit inactivated influenza vaccine. The study's findings and limits: The authors suggested that every seasonal influenza vaccination recruits few new T cells.

The table lists this clonotype with a few counts. Its target is not known. The CDR3 has 14 amino acids. Trimming left V 6 bases short and J 5 bases short, with 17 bases between. Germline lookup yields CDR1 MNHEY and CDR2 SVGEGT. In TCRdb, the RT-PCR reads were re-called with MiXCR into one record per CDR3 protein. The table records about 700,000 distinct CDR3 sequences, roughly 15% of them present only once. The source material was PBMCs from blood, sampled around 14 days before vaccination. This sequence was found in a man in his forties or fifties who received an inactivated influenza vaccine. The V gene is TRBV6-2 or TRBV6-3, the J gene TRBJ2-7, with a weak D call TRBD1 (5 bases). The CDR3 nucleotides are TGTGCCAGCAGAAAAGAACCAGGGTTCGACGAGCAGTACTTC. Translated: CASRKEPGFDEQYF.